The sequence of this TCR beta chain was determined in a study of blood T cell repertoires in COVID-19 (dated by TCRdb to between 2020 and 2021). General notes on the study: Samples covering the acute and convalescent phases of COVID-19 were provided by collaborators in the United States, Italy and Spain. The samples were drawn from two sources: the first 160 participants of the ongoing ImmuneRACE study, and 1,200 or so subjects contributed by 6 global collaborators. A de-identified subject ID, COVID-19 status, age in years and sex were almost always included in the sample metadata. HLA class I and class II types, where available, came from metadata supplied by the sample provider rather than from assay-based typing. Deeply sampled blood TCRbeta repertoires from subjects exposed to, actively infected with, or recovered from COVID-19 were included in the dataset. The material from the prospective study consisted of cDNA or gDNA derived from T cells, B-cell-depleted T cells, or PBMCs. The repertoires were released in a freely available public database meant as a resource for research on the immune response to SARS-CoV-2. Overall study outcomes, separate from this receptor: The amount of clinical and demographic metadata varied by source and participant and was provided uncurated.

One collaborating source in Seattle enrolled patients during active infection and followed them longitudinally through the course of disease. Each collaborating institution followed its own protocols to collect whole blood in K2EDTA tubes. For TCRbeta analysis, collaborator samples were shipped as frozen whole blood, as isolated PBMCs, or as DNA extracted from either sample type. TCRbeta CDR3 regions were amplified from genomic DNA using the immunoSEQ Assay, a bias-controlled multiplex PCR. On the study's bioinformatics: The number of nucleated cells in each sample was estimated by amplification of reference gene primers within the assay. To quantify the absolute abundance of each unique TCRbeta CDR3 rearrangement, sequence reads were collapsed and filtered. For each sample, productive Simpson clonality was calculated by taking the square root of Simpson's diversity index across productive rearrangements. Held by TCRdb, this immuneACCESS table contains in-frame sequences only and omits some clones. Under half of the omission traces to an unresolved V gene where checked; the cause of the rest is unknown. The V and J calls and clone size are taken from that table; D and trimming were inferred from the DNA. Across this sample there are approximately 190,000 clones, with about four fifths seen only once. About 8% of the sample belongs to the ten largest clones.

This clone has a single count. Its binding antigen is unknown. The input lacks base qualities; no much larger clone sits a single base away. The CDR3 runs 19 amino acids, cysteine and phenylalanine included. Kept here is only the CDR3 DNA, which spans 57 bases and is read in frame from base 1. The germline V gene specifies SGHDN as CDR1 and FVKESK as CDR2. V ends up 6 bases short and J 3 bases short, with an unmatched junction base count of 12. Recombination joined TRBV14 with TRBJ2-6; 12 bases in the junction line up with TRBD1. This clonotype was obtained from a woman aged 55-70 years with COVID-19, enrolled during active disease. What was sequenced was peripheral blood. The CDR3: CASSPNRGQGARGANVLTF. Here is the DNA: TGTGCCAGCAGTCCCAACAGGGGACAGGGGGCGCGTGGGGCCAACGTCCTGACTTTC. Where the CDR3 stops, the reference TRBV14 and TRBJ2-6 genes take over; the full variable domain is EAGVTQFPSHSVIEKGQTVTLRCDPISGHDNLYWYRRVMGKEIKFLLHFVKESKQDESGMPNNRFLAERTGGTYSTLKVQPAELEDSGVYFCASSPNRGQGARGANVLTFGAGSRLTVL.